Sequencing of this T cell receptor (beta chain) was carried out in a study of T-cell reconstitution after alpha-beta-depleted transplantation in children. The CDR3 has 14 residues. Trimming cost V 1 base and J 2 bases, with 9 bases left between them. Germline CDR1 is SGHTA and CDR2 is FQGNSA. Unique molecular identifiers featured in how the TCRbeta library was prepared. TCRdb re-analysed the PCR reads in MiXCR, keeping a single row per CDR3 protein. The sample consists of hundreds of thousands of distinct CDR3 sequences, about 15% of them appearing once. This clonotype was detected ten times or more. The TCR comes from a human donor who donated a stem cell graft to a child with acute myeloid leukemia. Sequencing used PBMCs from the stem cell graft donor, obtained from the stem cell graft. The chain uses TRBV7-2 and TRBJ2-7; D is unresolved. CDR3 protein: CASSLVQVAYEQYV. The CDR3 DNA reads TGTGCCAGCAGCTTAGTGCAGGTAGCCTACGAGCAGTACGTC.